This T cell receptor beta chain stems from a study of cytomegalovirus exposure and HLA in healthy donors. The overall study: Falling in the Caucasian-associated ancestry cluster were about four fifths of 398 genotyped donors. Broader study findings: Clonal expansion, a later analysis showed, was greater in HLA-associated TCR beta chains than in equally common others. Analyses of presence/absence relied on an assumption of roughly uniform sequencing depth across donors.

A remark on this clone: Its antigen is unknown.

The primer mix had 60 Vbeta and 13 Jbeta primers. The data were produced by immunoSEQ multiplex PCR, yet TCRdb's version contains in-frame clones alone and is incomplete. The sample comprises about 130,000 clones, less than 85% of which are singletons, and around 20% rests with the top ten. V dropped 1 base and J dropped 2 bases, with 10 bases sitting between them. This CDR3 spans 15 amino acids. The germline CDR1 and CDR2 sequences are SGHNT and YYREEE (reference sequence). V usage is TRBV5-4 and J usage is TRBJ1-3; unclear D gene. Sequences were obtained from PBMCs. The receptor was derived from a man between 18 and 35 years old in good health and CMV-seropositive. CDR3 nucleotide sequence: TGTGCCAGCAGCTTGTCGCGGGGTGCTGGAAACACCATATATTTT. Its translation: CASSLSRGAGNTIYF.